The clone carrying this T cell receptor (beta chain) was picked up a small number of times. What it binds is unknown. Each donor was a healthy Caucasian. Unique molecular identifiers were present on the cDNA, which also gained a universal primer site by template switching. Each CDR3 protein gets one entry after TCRdb re-called the 5' RACE reads with MiXCR. The data hold 450,000 or so distinct CDR3 sequences, with approximately 14% observed a single time. The sample originates from a study of identical twins. Study-level points and caveats: For cord blood, abundant beta clonotypes had fewer insertions, unlike memory repertoires, which showed none.

Trimming left V 6 bases short and J 12 bases short, with 15 bases between. Germline CDR1 and CDR2: MNHEY and SVGAGI. This CDR3 comprises 12 residues. These data were likewise used in another study, on yellow fever vaccine responses in identical twins. That source reports: Reportedly, the response of twins' T cells to the vaccine seemed partly convergent, partly personalized.

This receptor was obtained from a woman aged 18-29 years in good health. Sequenced sample: CD4+ T cells sorted from blood. This chain uses TRBV6-5 with TRBJ2-1; D could derive from TRBD1 or TRBD2 (6 bases each). The DNA for the CDR3 is TGTGCCAGCAGCGAAGGGGGGCGGGTGCAGTTCTTC. Translated: CASSEGGRVQFF.